This TCR beta chain appears in the sequencing data of a study of regulatory T cells in long-lasting Graves disease (dated by TCRdb to the early 2020s). Context from the whole study: Antithyroid drugs had been taken for less than 3 months by newly diagnosed Graves' disease patients. Persistent Graves' disease patients were compared with newly diagnosed Graves' disease patients by peripheral blood TCR sequencing and RNA sequencing. The study was registered as a clinical trial and conducted in China. A total of around 35 samples were covered by TCR sequencing, comprising about 13 persistent and about 20 newly diagnosed Graves' disease patients. What the authors observed across the whole study: Persistent patients shared more public clonotypes among themselves (around 3,000) than newly diagnosed patients did (over 900). Sequencing and analysis were restricted to the TCR beta chain. Persistent Graves' disease patients showed lower TCR Shannon entropy and fewer highly expanded clones than newly diagnosed patients, suggesting clonal expansion. Only peripheral blood was studied, because thyroid tissue, the primary lesion, was inaccessible. Preferential use of TRBV28, TRBJ1-2 and TRBJ2-5 was observed in persistent disease, whereas TRBV20-1 and TRBJ2-1 were favored in newly diagnosed disease. The authors acknowledged the small sample size as a limitation that may reduce accuracy.

Relative to germline, V is 3 bases shorter and J is 12 bases shorter, with 18 bases between their ends. CDR1 and CDR2 were assigned from the germline V gene as MNHNS and SASEGT. The CDR3 spans 14 residues, from the cysteine through the phenylalanine. Only the CDR3 DNA stays, 42 bases, in frame from base 1. In the case of this clonotype: The specificity of this receptor is unknown. One base away there is no much larger clone; base qualities are not given.

Library method: multiplex PCR. The reads were generated on an Illumina HiSeq 4000. To build TCR beta libraries, CDR3 regions were amplified by Arm-PCR using iRepertoire HTBI primers. PCR products were gel purified before sequencing. The study's processing was this. Gene usage analysis of CDR3 amino acid clonotypes used the 60 to 80 TRBV and fewer than 15 TRBJ segments found across samples. COPE and FqMerger were used to merge filtered high-quality paired reads into contigs. Contigs were aligned with BLAST to IMGT TRBV, TRBD and TRBJ reference genes, and CDR3 was defined per IMGT. Highly expanded clones were defined as clonotypes with a frequency above 0.1%. Shannon entropy served as the measure of repertoire diversity, while the Gini coefficient captured V-J evenness. A clonotype was considered public if more than one individual shared it. The public reads were quality trimmed at Q25 with fastp and then assembled into clones with MiXCR by TCRdb, keeping productive beta chains. Identical CDR3 proteins give one entry, which carries the most common genes and DNA. Clone size and V and J calls follow TCRdb, not the original study. The sample contains 600,000 to 650,000 distinct CDR3 sequences, about 15% of them found a single time. In total, the top ten clones hold around 19% of the sample.

The time point label on this specimen signifies: newly diagnosed GD, antithyroid drugs for less than 3 months. For both TCR sequencing and RNA sequencing, RNA was extracted from PBMCs in TRIzol. The diagnosis of Graves' disease was made according to American Thyroid Association guidelines. Patients for the study were recruited at an endocrinology department in Xi'an, China. Each patient gave approximately 8.8 milliliters of peripheral blood, collected in an EDTA anticoagulant tube. Ficoll Paque Plus density gradient separation was used to isolate PBMCs, and no additional T cell sorting was done. RNA quality was checked with an Agilent 2100 Bioanalyzer and agarose gel, and concentration with a NanoDrop 2000. A further study also used this sample, focusing on T cells in Graves' hyperthyroidism and ophthalmopathy. From that second study: Graves' hyperthyroidism was defined as stable when no progression to ophthalmopathy occurred over 18 months of follow-up. Hyperthyroidism patients were newly diagnosed, with disease duration under 2 months, and aged 18 to 65 years. Patients with uncontrolled infections, other autoimmune diseases, pregnancy or lactation were excluded. Diagnoses were based on clinical symptoms, serum thyroxine and TRAb, thyroid ultrasound and orbital computed tomography. The first round of RT-PCR for the TCR CDR3 was performed with the HTBI primer set and the Qiagen OneStep RT-PCR kit. Most expanded thyroid clonotypes (frequency above 0.001) were also detected in blood, a finding suggesting that blood repertoires may reflect thyroid immune responses. A 13 V-J signature model separated ophthalmopathy from stable hyperthyroidism, with just over 85% sensitivity and 81.08% specificity in cross-validation and 80%/75% in testing. In validation, the model predicted progression to ophthalmopathy with approximately 69% sensitivity and 72% to 75% specificity, a median of approximately 6.7 months before onset. To identify TCR V-J signatures that set the groups apart, the researchers used a discovery cohort of roughly 100 patients, made up of some 41 with Graves' ophthalmopathy and 57 with stable Graves' hyperthyroidism. An independent validation cohort of 18 to 20 hyperthyroidism patients and approximately 16 patients who later progressed to ophthalmopathy tested prospective prediction of ophthalmopathy. The 100 or so discovery patients were randomly divided into training and test sets at a 7:3 ratio. In addition, the study compared T-cell repertoires in thyroid tissue and in blood from several Graves' hyperthyroidism patients. After blood sampling, hyperthyroidism patients were treated with methimazole at a starting dose of 30 mg daily, and ophthalmopathy patients were treated with high-dose intravenous methylprednisolone. A second multiplex PCR round built the libraries, followed by size selection and purification. The libraries were sequenced on an Illumina HiSeq2000 using paired-end 100 bp reads. SOAPnuke was used to process the raw data, with reads discarded if the reads contained adapters or uncalled bases, had a mean Phred below 15, or lacked an exact constant-primer or identifier match. High-quality paired reads were merged using COPE v1.2.5, and each unique nucleotide sequence was defined as a clonotype. MiTCR v1.1 was used to align clonotypes to the IMGT TRBV, TRBD and TRBJ reference segments. Only V-J combinations with frequency above 0.0001, covering about 99% of repertoires, were analysed. The TCS score was defined as F50 (clonal expansion) divided by E x V (chaos), with BLOSUM62-based TCRdist calculated between CDR3 peptides within each V-J. Welch's t-statistics and random forest reduced roughly 540 V-J features to some 14, which were used in a naive Bayes classifier (R e1071). Sample size was not statistically predetermined, and investigators were not blinded to group allocation. The paper describes TCR Vbeta CDR3 sequencing of about 140 peripheral blood samples, made up of some 42 ophthalmopathy patients, 70 to 75 hyperthyroidism patients and 17 progressor patients.

The sequencing used peripheral blood mononuclear cells (PBMCs), collected at new diagnosis, from a patient treated with antithyroid drugs. The receptor was derived from a woman in her thirties with Graves disease. Donor details come from another sample of the same person, matched by shared clones. The chain employs TRBV6-1 and TRBJ1-5; 5 matching bases give a weak D call of TRBD1. This receptor has the CDR3 CASSDPGTHDYQHF. In nucleotide form, the sequence is TGTGCCAGCAGTGATCCCGGGACCCATGACTACCAGCATTTT.